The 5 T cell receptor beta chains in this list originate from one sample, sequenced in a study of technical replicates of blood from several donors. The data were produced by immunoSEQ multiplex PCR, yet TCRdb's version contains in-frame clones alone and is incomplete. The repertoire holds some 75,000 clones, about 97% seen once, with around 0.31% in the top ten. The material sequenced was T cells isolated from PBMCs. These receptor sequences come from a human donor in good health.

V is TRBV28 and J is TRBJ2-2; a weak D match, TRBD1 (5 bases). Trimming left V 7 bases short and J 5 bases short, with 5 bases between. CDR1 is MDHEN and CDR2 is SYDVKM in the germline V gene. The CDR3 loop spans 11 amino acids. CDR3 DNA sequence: TGTGCCAGCAAGGGGACCGGGGAGCTGTTTTTT. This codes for CASKGTGELFF.

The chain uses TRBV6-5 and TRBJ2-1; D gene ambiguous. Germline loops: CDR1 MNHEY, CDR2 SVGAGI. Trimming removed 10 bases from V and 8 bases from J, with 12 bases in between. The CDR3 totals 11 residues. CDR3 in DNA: TGTGCCACCCTGTTTCTCGATGAGCAGTTCTTC. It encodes CATLFLDEQFF.

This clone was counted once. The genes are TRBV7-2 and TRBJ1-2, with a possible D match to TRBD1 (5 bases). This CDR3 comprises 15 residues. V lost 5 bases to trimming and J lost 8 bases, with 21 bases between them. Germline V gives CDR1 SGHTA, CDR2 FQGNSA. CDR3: CASSPDWQGAGGYTF. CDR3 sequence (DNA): TGTGCCAGCAGCCCAGACTGGCAGGGCGCGGGGGGCTACACCTTC.

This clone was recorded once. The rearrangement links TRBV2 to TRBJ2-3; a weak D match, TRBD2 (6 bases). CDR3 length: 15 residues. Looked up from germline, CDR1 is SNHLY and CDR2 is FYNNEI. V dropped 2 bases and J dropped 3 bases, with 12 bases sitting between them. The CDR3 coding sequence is TGTGCCAGCAGTGAACGTGTGGGAGGAACAGATACGCAGTATTTT. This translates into CASSERVGGTDTQYF.

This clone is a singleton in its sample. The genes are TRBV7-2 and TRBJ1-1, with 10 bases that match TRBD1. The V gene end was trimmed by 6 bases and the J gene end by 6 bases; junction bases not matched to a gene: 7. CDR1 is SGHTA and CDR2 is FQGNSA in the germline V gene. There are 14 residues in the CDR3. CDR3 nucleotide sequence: TGTGCCAGCAGTTTGGGACAGGGGAGGGCTGAAGCTTTCTTT. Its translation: CASSLGQGRAEAFF.